This T cell receptor (beta chain) was retrieved from a study of T cell repertoires in breast cancer (dated by TCRdb to the mid-2010s). About the study as a whole: Samples profiled in the study came from tumors, lymph nodes and peripheral blood lymphocytes of breast cancer patients, along with peripheral blood from healthy control donors. Most of the approximately 22 patient tumors analyzed for shared TCRs were ER+/PR+. Nine healthy donors, of an age range similar to that of the patients, were included as controls. Sequencing yielded on average about 500,000 sequences per sample and 8.5 to 10 reads per input cell. The study reasoned that TCRs shared between breast cancer patients would target shared antigens, given breast cancer's low mutational burden and rare common mutations. After being minced and digested with Liberase and DNase, tumors and tumor-involved lymph nodes were passed through 70-um and 40-um filters. Blood samples were separated by Ficoll, whereas tumor-free lymph nodes were processed without any enzymatic digestion.

The full study reports these points: Eighteen TCR pairs were shared across seven or more patient tumors and were rarely found in control blood, which suggested possible tumor specificity. Shared TCRs were encoded by various nucleotide sequences, which suggests selection and expansion based on antigen. TRBV7 predominated among shared TCRs, which may reflect tumor recognition or a mispriming bias from eight TRBV7 primers. Because transcript abundance and primer differences skewed clone recovery, emulsion RT-PCR was regarded as qualitative rather than quantitative. Discarding singleton TCRs and sampling only part of each tumor may have missed genuine antitumor clones. Tumor-involved sentinel lymph nodes shared about fourfold more TCRs with matched tumor repertoires than tumor-free nodes (7.7% versus 2%).

This clonotype showed up just a few times. The antigen it binds to is not known. No much larger clone is present one base from it, and per-base qualities are unavailable. The library was obtained by emulsion pairing. Unpaired genes were suppressed in a second nested PCR with blocking oligos, after which Illumina adaptors and barcodes were added in a third nested PCR. Each master mix for emulsion RT-PCR held about 5,000-250,000 T cells along with C-region, Stepout and V-region primers. The Micellula Emulsion and Purification Kit was used to make the emulsions, and Qiagen OneStep RT-PCR reagents were used for RT-PCR. The pooled libraries were sequenced on an Illumina MiSeq using paired-end 2 x 250 reads. In the source study's methods: Read pairs were joined in Galaxy and clipped at the engineered overlap into separate alpha and beta files, and reads that were not clipped were discarded. Alpha-beta pairs were assigned using CompleteTCR, a MiTCR-based pipeline in which chains sharing read cluster identifiers are linked by an R script. TCR sequences that were observed only once, about 1-3.1% of the total, were removed as potential sequencing errors. Using fastp trimming at Q25 and MiXCR clonotype assembly, TCRdb reanalyzed the public sequencing data and kept in-frame beta chains. Records with the same CDR3 protein are collapsed into one entry carrying the most frequent genes and DNA. These V and J calls derive from TCRdb rather than the authors' analysis. In this sample the table shows thousands of distinct CDR3 sequences, under 45% of which occur a single time. Of the sample, around a third is held by the ten largest clones.

To analyze paired alpha-beta TCRs of CD8+ T cells, the study used an expanded emulsion RT-PCR method with primers covering all TCR V genes. CD8+ T cells were isolated with a CD8 positive selection kit and incubated overnight in 10 IU/mL IL-2 before emulsion RT-PCR. From a lookup of the germline V gene (reference sequence), CDR1 and CDR2 are SGHNT and YYREEE. Ends trimmed: V by 4 bases, J by 5 bases; bases unmatched to a gene: 10. From the cysteine up to the phenylalanine, the CDR3 has a length of 15 residues. Only the CDR3 DNA stays, 45 bases, in frame from base 1. The sample consisted of CD8+ T cells. The origin of this receptor is a pool of human donors with breast cancer or a healthy control (not recorded which). The sequence joins TRBV5-4 to TRBJ2-5, and 8 bases in between align with TRBD1. The CDR3 reads CASSQGAGGVETQYF. At the DNA level, the sequence is TGTGCCAGCAGCCAGGGGGCAGGGGGCGTCGAGACCCAGTACTTC. Here the CDR3 is joined to the reference TRBV5-4 and TRBJ2-5 genes, and the full variable domain is: ETGVTQSPTHLIKTRGQQVTLRCSSQSGHNTVSWYQQALGQGPQFIFQYYREEENGRGNFPPRFSGLQFPNYSSELNVNALELDDSALYLCASSQGAGGVETQYFGPGTRLLVL.